This TCR beta chain was captured in a study of blood T cell repertoires in COVID-19. TCRdb's copy holds only in-frame clones and misses some; the assay was immunoSEQ multiplex PCR. This repertoire shows approximately 490,000 clones, about nine tenths found once; its top ten account for 0.65% to 0.9%. The CDR3 has 16 amino acids. Germline V gives CDR1 KGHDR, CDR2 SFDVKD. V lost 3 bases and J lost 2; bases outside the gene matches: 7. This receptor was identified in a woman under 30 who had recovered from COVID-19. The rearrangement joins TRBV24-1 to TRBJ2-3; TRBD2 agrees at 7 bases. Sequences were obtained from PBMCs or T cells enriched from blood (not recorded which). Here the CDR3 DNA reads TGTGCCACCAGTGATCAGCGGGACGGACACACAGATACGCAGTATTTT. The encoded protein is CATSDQRDGHTDTQYF.